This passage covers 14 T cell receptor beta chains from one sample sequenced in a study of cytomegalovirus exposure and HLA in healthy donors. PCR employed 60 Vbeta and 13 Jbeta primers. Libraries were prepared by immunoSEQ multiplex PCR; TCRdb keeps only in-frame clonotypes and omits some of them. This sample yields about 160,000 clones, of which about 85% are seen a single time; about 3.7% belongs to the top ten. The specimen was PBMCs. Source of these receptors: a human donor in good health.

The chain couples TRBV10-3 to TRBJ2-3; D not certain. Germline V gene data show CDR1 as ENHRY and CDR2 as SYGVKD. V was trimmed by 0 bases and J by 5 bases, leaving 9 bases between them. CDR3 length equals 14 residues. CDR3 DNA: TGTGCCATCAGTGAGTCGGTTAGTGGAGATACGCAGTATTTT. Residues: CAISESVSGDTQYF.

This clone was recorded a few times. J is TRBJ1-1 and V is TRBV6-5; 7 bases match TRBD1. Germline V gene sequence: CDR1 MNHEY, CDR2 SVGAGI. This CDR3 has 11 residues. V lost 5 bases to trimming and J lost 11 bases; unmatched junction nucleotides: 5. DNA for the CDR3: TGTGCCAGCAGTAACAGGGGAAGCGCTTTCTTT. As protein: CASSNRGSAFF.

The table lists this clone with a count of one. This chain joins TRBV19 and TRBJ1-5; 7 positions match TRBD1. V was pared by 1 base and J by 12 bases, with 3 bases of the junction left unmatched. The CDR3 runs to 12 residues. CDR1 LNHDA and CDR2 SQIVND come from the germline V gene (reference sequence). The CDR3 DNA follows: TGTGCCAGTAGTATAGGACAGGGAGGCCAGCATTTT. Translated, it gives CASSIGQGGQHF.

The CDR3 sequence is CASRPRSTGPEAFF. For the CDR3, the DNA is TGTGCCAGCCGACCCCGGAGCACAGGCCCAGAAGCTTTCTTT. The rearrangement uses TRBV27 and TRBJ1-1, with a weak D call TRBD1 (5 bases). Looked up from germline, CDR1 is MNHEY and CDR2 is SMNVEV (reference sequence). V shed 8 bases and J shed 8 bases, with 21 bases lying between them. The CDR3 runs 14 residues.

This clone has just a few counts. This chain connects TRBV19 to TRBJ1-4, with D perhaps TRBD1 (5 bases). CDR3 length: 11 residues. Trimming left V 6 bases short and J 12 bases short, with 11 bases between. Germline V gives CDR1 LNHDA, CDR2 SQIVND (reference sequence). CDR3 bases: TGTGCCAGTAGGAAGGGGATCGAACTGTTTTTT. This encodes CASRKGIELFF.

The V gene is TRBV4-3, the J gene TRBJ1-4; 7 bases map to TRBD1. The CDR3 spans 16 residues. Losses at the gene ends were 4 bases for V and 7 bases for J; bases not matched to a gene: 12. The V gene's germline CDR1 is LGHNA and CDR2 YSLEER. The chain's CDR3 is CASSPTTGAGGEKLFF. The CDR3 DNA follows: TGCGCCAGCAGCCCAACAACAGGGGCGGGAGGTGAAAAACTGTTTTTT.

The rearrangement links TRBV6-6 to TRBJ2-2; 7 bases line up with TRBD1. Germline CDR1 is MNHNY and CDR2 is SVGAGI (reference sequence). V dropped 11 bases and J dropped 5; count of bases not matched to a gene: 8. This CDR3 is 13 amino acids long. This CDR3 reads CAGYRGATGELFF. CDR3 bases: TGTGCCGGGTACAGGGGAGCGACCGGGGAGCTGTTTTTT.

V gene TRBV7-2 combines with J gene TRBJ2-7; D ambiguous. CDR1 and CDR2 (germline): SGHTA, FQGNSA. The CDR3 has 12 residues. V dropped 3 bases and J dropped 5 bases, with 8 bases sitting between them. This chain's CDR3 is CASSLDQDEQYF. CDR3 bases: TGTGCCAGCAGCTTGGATCAGGACGAGCAGTACTTC.

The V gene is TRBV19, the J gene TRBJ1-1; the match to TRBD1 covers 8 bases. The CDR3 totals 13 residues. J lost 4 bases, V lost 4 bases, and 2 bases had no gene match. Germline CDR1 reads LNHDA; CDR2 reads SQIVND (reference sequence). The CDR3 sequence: CASSKTGVTEAFF. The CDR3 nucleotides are TGTGCCAGTAGTAAGACAGGGGTCACTGAAGCTTTCTTT.

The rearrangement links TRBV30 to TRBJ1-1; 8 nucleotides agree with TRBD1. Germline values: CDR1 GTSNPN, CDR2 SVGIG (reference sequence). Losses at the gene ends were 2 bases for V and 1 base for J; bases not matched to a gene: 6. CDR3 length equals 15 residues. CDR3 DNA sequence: TGTGCCTGGAGTTCCTACAGGGGGGCGAACACTGAAGCTTTCTTT. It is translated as CAWSSYRGANTEAFF.

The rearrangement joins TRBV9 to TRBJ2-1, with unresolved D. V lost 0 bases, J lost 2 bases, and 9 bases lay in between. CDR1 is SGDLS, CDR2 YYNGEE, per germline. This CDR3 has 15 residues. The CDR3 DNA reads TGTGCCAGCAGCGTAGTGCCGAGCGCCTACAATGAGCAGTTCTTC. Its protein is CASSVVPSAYNEQFF. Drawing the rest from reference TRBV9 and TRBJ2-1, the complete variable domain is DSGVTQTPKHLITATGQRVTLRCSPRSGDLSVYWYQQSLDQGLQFLIQYYNGEERAKGNILERFSAQQFPDLHSELNLSSLELGDSALYFCASSVVPSAYNEQFFGPGTRLTVL.

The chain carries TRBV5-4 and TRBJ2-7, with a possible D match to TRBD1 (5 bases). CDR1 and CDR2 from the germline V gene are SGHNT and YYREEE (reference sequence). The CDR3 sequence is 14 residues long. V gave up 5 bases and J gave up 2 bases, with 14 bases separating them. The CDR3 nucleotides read TGTGCCAGCAGTACAGGACACTCTACCTACGAGCAGTACTTC. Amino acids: CASSTGHSTYEQYF.

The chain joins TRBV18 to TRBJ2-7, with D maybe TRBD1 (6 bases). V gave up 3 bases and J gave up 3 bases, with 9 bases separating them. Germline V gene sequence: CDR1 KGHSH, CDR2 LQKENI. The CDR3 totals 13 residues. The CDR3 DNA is TGTGCCAGCTCACCTTTACAGGGCTACGAGCAGTACTTC. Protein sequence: CASSPLQGYEQYF.

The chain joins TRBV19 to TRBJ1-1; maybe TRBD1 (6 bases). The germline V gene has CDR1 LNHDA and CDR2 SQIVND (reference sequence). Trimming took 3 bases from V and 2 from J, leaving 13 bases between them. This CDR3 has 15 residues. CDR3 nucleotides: TGTGCCAGTAGTATGTCCTCCAGGGGTAACACTGAAGCTTTCTTT. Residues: CASSMSSRGNTEAFF.